The clone carrying this TCR beta chain was counted a few times. The target antigen is unknown. The PCR ran on 60 Vbeta and 13 Jbeta primers. Assay: immunoSEQ multiplex PCR; the TCRdb copy retains only in-frame clones and omits some. The table lists roughly 99,000 clones, over 65% of them singletons. The entry originates in a study of cytomegalovirus exposure and HLA in healthy donors. This CDR3 has 13 amino acids. V lost 7 bases, J lost 3 bases, and 10 bases lay in between. Looked up from germline, CDR1 is MNHNY and CDR2 is SVGAGI (reference sequence). When sampled, the donors appeared nominally healthy, though they likely had unrecorded immune exposures. Whole-study findings and limits: Later analysis found that TCR beta chains associated with HLA were more clonally expanded than other, equally common chains.

The clonotype was recovered from a man aged 55 to 70 in good health and CMV-seropositive. Input material: PBMCs. The chain recombines TRBV6-6 with TRBJ1-5; D not certain. The CDR3 nucleotides read TGTGCCAGCATTAAACAACACAATCAGCCCCAGCATTTT. Translating gives CASIKQHNQPQHF.